The next 10 T cell receptor beta chains were all read from a single sample in a study of Tregs in tolerant kidney transplant recipients (dated by TCRdb to the late 2010s). For these TCRs, the target antigens are not known. To prepare the library, the immunoSEQ multiplex PCR assay was applied. In its TCRdb copy, this immuneACCESS table keeps in-frame sequences only and misses some clones. Where compared with another copy, unresolved V genes explain less than half of these, and the others have no known cause. Across this sample there are fewer than 20,000 clones, with about 61% seen only once. 3.2% of the sample rests with the top ten. Sequencing was done on a sample of Tregs from blood cultured with allogeneic cells. The source is a human donor in good health.

The V gene is TRBV6-5, the J gene TRBJ1-2; D uncertain. The CDR3 totals 13 residues. Trimming took 6 bases from V and 4 from J, leaving 12 bases between them. Germline V CDR1 and CDR2: MNHEY, SVGAGI. Written as DNA, the CDR3 is TGTGCCAGCAGCCTGGAGGGTATCTATGGCTACACCTTC. Translating it yields CASSLEGIYGYTF.

In its sample, this clone is medium-sized. This chain connects TRBV20-1 to TRBJ1-1; D not resolved. There are 11 residues in the CDR3. The germline V and J ends were trimmed by 3 bases and 0 bases, with 2 bases remaining between them. The germline CDR1 and CDR2 sequences are DFQATT and SNEGSKA (reference sequence). The CDR3 nucleotides read TGCAGTGCTAGGTTGAACACTGAAGCTTTCTTT. Translating it yields CSARLNTEAFF.

The chain joins TRBV9 to TRBJ2-5, with 10 bases aligning to TRBD1. There are 15 residues in the CDR3. Germline V CDR1 and CDR2: SGDLS, YYNGEE. V was clipped by 3 bases and J by 3 bases; unmatched bases: 5. The CDR3 DNA reads TGTGCCAGCAGCGCCGCGGGACAGGGGAAAGAGACCCAGTACTTC. Translation: CASSAAGQGKETQYF.

The chain couples TRBV19 to TRBJ2-7, with 10 bases aligning to TRBD1. The CDR3 runs 14 residues. V lost 7 bases, J lost 2 bases, and 5 bases stayed unmatched. CDR1 and CDR2 from the germline V gene are LNHDA and SQIVND (reference sequence). CDR3 DNA sequence: TGTGCCAGTAAGGGGACAGGGGCCACCTACGAGCAGTACTTC. It codes for CASKGTGATYEQYF.

This clone was observed a handful of times. The genes are TRBV2 and TRBJ2-3; 7 bases map to TRBD1. From germline, CDR1 is SNHLY and CDR2 FYNNEI. Trimming cost V 7 bases and J 8 bases; bases outside gene matches: 9. The CDR3 runs to 13 residues. The CDR3 DNA is TGTGCCAGCACCCAGGGGGTCCGCGGTACGCAGTATTTT. Translating gives CASTQGVRGTQYF.

The chain carries TRBV18 and TRBJ1-1; TRBD1 might be the D (6 bases). Trimming pared 3 bases from V and 1 base from J, leaving 12 bases between. The CDR3 is 15 amino acids. Germline CDR1 and CDR2: KGHSH and LQKENI. The CDR3 sequence is CASSPHGGGNTEAFF. The CDR3 DNA sequence: TGTGCCAGCTCACCCCACGGAGGGGGGAACACTGAAGCTTTCTTT.

In its sample, this clone ranks as medium-sized. V usage is TRBV4-2 and J usage is TRBJ2-5, with D perhaps matching TRBD2 (5 bases). Trimming cost V 1 base and J 5 bases, with 11 bases left between them. Germline values: CDR1 LGHNA, CDR2 YNFKEQ. This CDR3 spans 14 amino acids. DNA for the CDR3: TGTGCCAGCAGCCAAGGGATTCGGAGGGAGACCCAGTACTTC. Translation gives CASSQGIRRETQYF.

CDR3 sequence (DNA): TGTGCCAGCAGCCGAGGATTCGGGACAGGGGCTTTGAACACTGAAGCTTTCTTT. Its protein product is CASSRGFGTGALNTEAFF. This chain joins TRBV7-2 and TRBJ1-1; 10 positions agree with TRBD1. The junction had 12 bases not matched to a gene; V was cut back by 5 bases and J by 0 bases. This CDR3 region has 18 residues. The germline gives CDR1 SGHTA, CDR2 FQGNSA.

The rearrangement links TRBV5-8 to TRBJ2-5; D is ambiguous. V lost 0 bases, J lost 5 bases, and 23 bases lay in between. From germline, CDR1 is SGHTS and CDR2 YDEGEE. The CDR3 has 18 amino acids. The CDR3 here is CASSLGGSADALLETQYF. The CDR3 DNA sequence: TGTGCCAGCAGCTTGGGAGGAAGCGCTGATGCCCTGTTGGAGACCCAGTACTTC.

Of note for this clone: This may stem from a read error, because a much larger clone lies one nucleotide away. The chain has TRBV5-1 and TRBJ1-1, with 9 bases lining up with TRBD1. The CDR3 has 14 residues. CDR1 and CDR2 (germline): SGHRS, YFSETQ. Germline trimming cut 4 bases from V and 1 base from J; bases unmatched to any gene: 2. The CDR3 reads CASSLTGGNTEAFF. The CDR3 nucleotides read TGCGCCAGCAGCCTGACAGGGGGGAACACTGAAGCTTTCTTT.